The 32 T cell receptor beta chains below come from one sample, sequenced in a study of T cell responses to AZD1222 COVID-19 vaccine. TCRdb keeps only in-frame clones here, not all; method: immunoSEQ multiplex PCR. The sample gives approximately 140,000 clones, just over 90% of which show up once; more than 0.7% is in the top ten. Here the sequenced sample was peripheral blood, taken on day 0 of MenACWY control vaccination. These receptors originate from an adult in good health.

The chain carries TRBV11-1 and TRBJ2-5, with D possibly matching TRBD2 (6 bases). This CDR3 contains 12 residues. Germline assignment: CDR1 SGHAT and CDR2 FQDESV (reference sequence). V was clipped by 0 bases and J by 7 bases, with 6 bases between them. DNA for the CDR3: TGTGCCAGCAGCTTAGCGCGGGGGACCCAGTACTTC. It encodes CASSLARGTQYF.

This sequence joins TRBV6-5 and TRBJ1-5; TRBD1 aligns across 7 bases. The CDR3 has 13 residues. From germline, CDR1 is MNHEY and CDR2 SVGAGI. The trim removed 8 bases at V and 5 bases at J, leaving 6 bases unmatched. CDR3 region: CASVDREHQPQHF. The CDR3 nucleotides are TGTGCCAGCGTAGACAGGGAGCATCAGCCCCAGCATTTT.

V gene TRBV12-5 combines with J gene TRBJ1-2, with a weak D call TRBD1 (5 bases). This CDR3 spans 15 amino acids. Germline assignment: CDR1 LGHNT and CDR2 FRNRAP. Trimming left V 2 bases short and J 8 bases short, with 18 bases between. The CDR3 here is CASGLRPRGPGGYTF. The CDR3 DNA sequence: TGTGCTAGTGGTTTGCGCCCTAGGGGCCCGGGGGGCTACACCTTC.

The gene calls are TRBV15 and TRBJ1-5; the D gene is possibly TRBD1 (5 bases). Germline V gene data show CDR1 as LNHNV and CDR2 as YYDKDF (reference sequence). V was clipped by 1 base and J by 1 base, with 8 bases between them. The CDR3 extends over 15 amino acids. CDR3 amino acids: CATSRGGVSNQPQHF. The CDR3 DNA reads as TGTGCCACCAGCAGAGGGGGGGTGAGCAATCAGCCCCAGCATTTT.

This chain links TRBV3-1 (or the pseudogene TRBV3-2) with TRBJ2-5; a weak D match, TRBD1 (6 bases). The CDR3 extends over 15 amino acids. Germline V lookup: CDR1 LGHDT, CDR2 YNNKEL (reference sequence). The germline V and J ends were trimmed by 1 base and 6 bases, with 15 bases remaining between them. Here the CDR3 reads CASSQGATGLKTQYF. CDR3 in DNA: TGTGCCAGCAGCCAAGGAGCTACAGGGTTGAAGACCCAGTACTTC.

In its sample, this clone was seen once. This sequence joins TRBV7-2 and TRBJ1-6; TRBD1 is a possible D gene (6 bases). V was shortened by 2 bases and J by 6 bases, with 20 bases between the two germline ends. This CDR3 spans 18 amino acids. The V gene's germline CDR1 is SGHTA and CDR2 FQGNSA. The CDR3 nucleotides are TGTGCCAGCAGCTTAACCCTCAGTGGGGGGCCTGGTAATTCACCCCTCCACTTT. Amino acid sequence: CASSLTLSGGPGNSPLHF.

This clone has a single count. The rearrangement uses TRBV7-3 and TRBJ1-2; 8 bases fit TRBD1. V shed 5 bases and J 6 bases; nucleotides not matched to a gene: 11. CDR3 length: 15 residues. CDR1 is SGHTA and CDR2 is FQGTGA in the germline V gene. CDR3 in amino acids: CASSPRTGKLDGYTF. In DNA form, the CDR3 reads TGTGCCAGCAGCCCGCGGACAGGGAAGTTGGATGGCTACACCTTC.

The rearrangement joins TRBV6-5 to TRBJ2-1; 7 nucleotides match TRBD2. With V trimmed by 7 bases and J by 7 bases, 10 bases remained unmatched. The CDR3 runs 14 residues. Germline CDR1 is MNHEY and CDR2 is SVGAGI. The CDR3 sequence is CASTFGGGYNEQFF. The CDR3 region has the DNA TGTGCCAGCACTTTCGGCGGGGGTTATAATGAGCAGTTCTTC.

The chain carries TRBV5-1 and TRBJ2-2; D is tentatively TRBD1 or TRBD2 (5 bases each). The length of the CDR3 is 17 residues. Deletions cut 0 bases from V and 7 bases from J, with 19 bases between. Germline V gene data show CDR1 as SGHRS and CDR2 as YFSETQ. CDR3 protein: CASSLANVGVGGGELFF. The CDR3 coding sequence is TGCGCCAGCAGCTTGGCCAACGTGGGGGTCGGAGGCGGGGAGCTGTTTTTT.

This clone was seen just once. The CDR3 spells CASGSSGIDEQFF. In nucleotides, the CDR3 is TGTGCTAGTGGTTCTTCAGGGATCGATGAGCAGTTCTTC. V is TRBV12-5 and J is TRBJ2-1, with D perhaps TRBD1 (5 bases). There are 13 residues in the CDR3. V lost 4 bases, J lost 8 bases, and 12 bases lay in between. The V gene's germline CDR1 is LGHNT and CDR2 FRNRAP. The full variable domain, rest sourced from reference TRBV12-5 and TRBJ2-1, is DARVTQTPRHKVTEMGQEVTMRCQPILGHNTVFWYRQTMMQGLELLAYFRNRAPLDDSGMPKDRFSAEMPDATLATLKIQPSEPRDSAVYFCASGSSGIDEQFFGPGTRLTVL.

The chain carries TRBV27 and TRBJ1-1; 8 bases are a match to TRBD1. V lost 5 bases to trimming and J lost 7 bases; unmatched junction nucleotides: 12. Germline-derived CDR1 and CDR2 are MNHEY and SMNVEV (reference sequence). This CDR3 contains 15 residues. The CDR3 DNA is TGTGCCAGCAGTCCAACCCCTGATGGACAGGGTGAAGCTTTCTTT. It codes for CASSPTPDGQGEAFF.

V is TRBV2 and J is TRBJ1-1; D not resolved. With 4 bases removed from V and 1 base from J, the gap between germline ends came to 10 bases. The CDR3 is 14 amino acids. The germline V gene encodes CDR1 SNHLY and CDR2 FYNNEI. Here the CDR3 reads CASSVTDKNTEAFF. The DNA of the CDR3 is TGTGCCAGCAGTGTAACAGATAAGAACACTGAAGCTTTCTTT.

This chain connects TRBV5-8 to TRBJ2-1; 9 positions agree with TRBD2. This CDR3 region has 15 residues. The J segment lost 7 bases and the V segment lost 3 bases, leaving 8 bases of the junction unmatched. Germline CDR1 SGHTS, CDR2 YDEGEE. In DNA form, the CDR3 reads TGTGCCAGCAGCTACTTTGCGGGAGGGCCGAATGAGCAGTTCTTC. It codes for CASSYFAGGPNEQFF.

The CDR3 loop reads CASSWTESAGAFF. CDR3 coding DNA: TGTGCCAGCTCGTGGACAGAATCCGCGGGAGCTTTCTTT. This chain connects TRBV18 to TRBJ1-1; D is perhaps TRBD1 (6 bases). Trimming stripped 6 bases from V and 10 bases from J, with 18 bases between. Germline assignment: CDR1 KGHSH and CDR2 LQKENI. This CDR3 is built from 13 residues.

This chain uses TRBV28 with TRBJ1-2, with D maybe TRBD1 (6 bases). From germline, CDR1 is MDHEN and CDR2 SYDVKM. Trimming removed 6 bases from V and 0 bases from J, with 14 bases in between. The CDR3 length is 15 residues. CDR3 bases: TGTGCCAGCAGACACCCCAGGGGTTCTAACTATGGCTACACCTTC. It yields the protein CASRHPRGSNYGYTF.

This chain uses TRBV9 with TRBJ1-3; D gene unclear. Trimming pared 0 bases from V and 2 bases from J, leaving 9 bases between. Germline V CDR1 and CDR2: SGDLS, YYNGEE. CDR3 length equals 15 residues. Here the CDR3 reads CASSVVDNPGNTIYF. The DNA for the CDR3 is TGTGCCAGCAGCGTAGTAGACAACCCTGGAAACACCATATATTTT.

With regard to this clone: Other DNA sequences of this sample code for an identical CDR3. This chain uses TRBV14 with TRBJ1-1, with D unresolved. CDR1 is SGHDN, CDR2 FVKESK, per germline. The ends were cut back, 1 base at V and 0 bases at J, with 3 bases in the middle. This CDR3 has 13 amino acids. CDR3 residues: CASSQGMNTEAFF. The CDR3 nucleotides read TGTGCCAGCAGCCAAGGGATGAACACTGAAGCTTTCTTT.

The chain uses TRBV10-3 and TRBJ1-3, with D unresolved. The V and J ends lost 3 bases and 3 bases respectively, with 6 bases between them. The CDR3 covers 13 residues. Germline V gene sequence: CDR1 ENHRY, CDR2 SYGVKD. The CDR3 nucleotides read TGTGCCATCAGTGACCAGGTTGGAAACACCATATATTTT. Its protein is CAISDQVGNTIYF.

The V and J genes are TRBV6-5 and TRBJ1-3, with a possible D match to TRBD1 (5 bases). This CDR3 region has 15 residues. V was clipped by 10 bases and J by 1 base, with 17 bases between them. CDR1 and CDR2 from the germline V gene are MNHEY and SVGAGI. CDR3 protein: CATGTDYGSGNTIYF. As DNA, the CDR3 is TGTGCCACCGGGACTGACTACGGATCTGGAAACACCATATATTTT.

This clone has just one count. V and J are TRBV7-9 and TRBJ2-7; 8 nucleotides line up with TRBD1. There are 15 residues in the CDR3. V was pared by 1 base and J by 1 base, with 3 bases of the junction left unmatched. The germline V gene has CDR1 SEHNR and CDR2 FQNEAQ (reference sequence). Here the CDR3 reads CASSLGTGKSYEQYF. CDR3 nucleotides: TGTGCCAGCAGCTTAGGGACAGGGAAATCCTACGAGCAGTACTTC. The full variable domain, rest sourced from reference TRBV7-9 and TRBJ2-7, is DTGVSQNPRHKITKRGQNVTFRCDPISEHNRLYWYRQTLGQGPEFLTYFQNEAQLEKSRLLSDRFSAERPKGSFSTLEIQRTEQGDSAMYLCASSLGTGKSYEQYFGPGTRLTVT.

The chain has TRBV9 and TRBJ1-2, with 7 bases lining up with TRBD1. Germline trimming cut 0 bases from V and 8 bases from J; bases unmatched to any gene: 13. CDR1 is SGDLS, CDR2 YYNGEE, per germline. The CDR3 covers 16 residues. The CDR3 DNA follows: TGTGCCAGCAGCGTAGGGGGGTGGACAGGTGAGGAAGGCTACACCTTC. Protein sequence: CASSVGGWTGEEGYTF.

The chain is built from TRBV27 and TRBJ2-2; D is perhaps TRBD1 (6 bases). The V end lost 5 bases, the J end lost 7 bases, and 17 bases lay between the germline ends. Germline CDR1 reads MNHEY; CDR2 reads SMNVEV (reference sequence). This CDR3 has 15 amino acids. The CDR3 here is CASSALPGEIGELFF. Here the CDR3 DNA reads TGTGCCAGCAGTGCCCTGCCAGGGGAGATCGGGGAGCTGTTTTTT.

This clone was detected only a few times. V and J are TRBV6-5 and TRBJ1-3; possibly TRBD1 for D (5 bases). V lost 4 bases, J lost 0 bases, and 10 bases lay in between. The CDR3 is 15 residues long. Germline V gene sequence: CDR1 MNHEY, CDR2 SVGAGI. CDR3 in amino acids: CASSLQAASGNTIYF. The DNA of the CDR3 is TGTGCCAGCAGTTTACAGGCCGCCTCTGGAAACACCATATATTTT.

V gene TRBV2 combines with J gene TRBJ1-6; 9 positions agree with TRBD1. CDR1 and CDR2 from the germline V gene are SNHLY and FYNNEI. There are 15 residues in the CDR3. V trimming: 4 bases; J trimming: 13 bases; junction bases outside the gene matches: 11. This CDR3 is CASSGQGGYRSPLHF. CDR3 coding DNA: TGTGCCAGCAGTGGACAGGGGGGTTATAGGTCGCCCCTCCACTTT.

The J gene is TRBJ1-2, the V gene TRBV5-6; D not certain. CDR3 size: 12 residues. The germline V and J ends were trimmed by 4 bases and 7 bases, with 11 bases remaining between them. Germline assignment: CDR1 SGHDT and CDR2 YYEEEE. CDR3 sequence reads: CASSLLYTGYTF. The CDR3 region has the DNA TGTGCCAGCAGCCTCCTTTACACTGGCTACACCTTC.

This clone was counted a single time. The chain couples TRBV10-3 to TRBJ1-3, with a tentative D call TRBD1 (5 bases). Germline V gene lookup returns CDR1 ENHRY and CDR2 SYGVKD. V gave up 9 bases and J gave up 2 bases, with 8 bases separating them. The CDR3 is 12 amino acids. DNA for the CDR3: TGTGCCATTTCGGACACTGGAAACACCATATATTTT. It codes for CAISDTGNTIYF.

This sequence joins TRBV9 and TRBJ1-2; D is unresolved. Looked up from germline, CDR1 is SGDLS and CDR2 is YYNGEE. The CDR3 length is 13 residues. V was trimmed by 3 bases and J by 8 bases, leaving 14 bases between them. In nucleotides, the CDR3 is TGTGCCAGCAGCGGTATAGGGCCGGCCGGCTACACCTTC. Translating it yields CASSGIGPAGYTF.

This sequence joins TRBV2 and TRBJ1-2; D gene unclear. V lost 2 bases, J lost 6 bases, and 7 bases lay in between. The germline V gene encodes CDR1 SNHLY and CDR2 FYNNEI. The length of the CDR3 is 12 residues. The CDR3 nucleotides are TGTGCCAGCAGTGAAATGGGGAATGGCTACACCTTC. Protein sequence: CASSEMGNGYTF.

This chain connects TRBV6-5 to TRBJ1-1; D gene ambiguous. Deletions cut 2 bases from V and 3 bases from J, with 7 bases between. CDR1 and CDR2 (germline): MNHEY, SVGAGI. This CDR3 has 13 residues. The CDR3: CASSYVGYTEAFF. The CDR3 DNA sequence: TGTGCCAGCAGTTACGTGGGGTACACTGAAGCTTTCTTT.

The rearrangement joins TRBV7-9 to TRBJ1-5, with TRBD1 as a possible D gene (6 bases). Germline V gene lookup returns CDR1 SEHNR and CDR2 FQNEAQ (reference sequence). The CDR3 covers 14 residues. V was trimmed by 3 bases and J by 1 base, leaving 7 bases between them. The CDR3 DNA reads TGTGCCAGCAGCTTGGGACAAAGCAATCAGCCCCAGCATTTT. This codes for CASSLGQSNQPQHF.

This chain connects TRBV7-8 to TRBJ2-1; a possible D gene is TRBD1 (6 bases). V shed 2 bases and J shed 3 bases, with 14 bases lying between them. Germline values: CDR1 SGHVS, CDR2 FQNEAQ. The CDR3 has 16 amino acids. The CDR3 coding sequence is TGTGCCAGCAGCTTAACCGGACAGCTCATCTACAATGAGCAGTTCTTC. As protein: CASSLTGQLIYNEQFF.

This chain connects TRBV2 to TRBJ1-3, with a tentative D call TRBD1 (5 bases). V gave up 6 bases and J gave up 4 bases, with 10 bases separating them. This CDR3 contains 13 residues. CDR1 and CDR2 from the germline V gene are SNHLY and FYNNEI. CDR3 loop: CASRLGEGNTIYF. In DNA, the CDR3 is TGTGCCAGCAGGCTGGGGGAGGGAAACACCATATATTTT.